These 16 T cell receptor beta chains were sequenced from one sample in a study of blood T cell repertoires in COVID-19. TCRdb's table, derived via immunoSEQ multiplex PCR, lists solely in-frame clones and lacks some. The sample carries about 270,000 clones, more than 75% recorded once. The specimen sequenced was PBMCs or T cells enriched from blood (not recorded which). The receptors derive from a woman between 18 and 29 years old who had recovered from COVID-19.

The CDR3 DNA sequence: TGTGCCTGGAGTCCCTTCGTCACTGAAGCTTTCTTT. Translated: CAWSPFVTEAFF. The genes are TRBV30 and TRBJ1-1; D is unresolved. The germline gives CDR1 GTSNPN, CDR2 SVGIG (reference sequence). V was clipped by 2 bases and J by 4 bases, with 8 bases between them. The CDR3 has 12 amino acids. Together with reference TRBV30 and TRBJ1-1, the CDR3 gives the full variable domain: SQTIHQWPATLVQPVGSPLSLECTVEGTSNPNLYWYRQAAGRGLQLLFYSVGIGQISSEVPQNLSASRPQDRQFILSSKKLLLSDSGFYLCAWSPFVTEAFFGQGTRLTVV.

This rearrangement joins TRBV10-1 to TRBJ2-5, with D hard to call. The CDR3 runs 16 residues. With 2 bases removed from V and 4 bases from J, the gap between germline ends came to 17 bases. The germline CDR1 and CDR2 sequences are WNHNN and SYGVQD (reference sequence). The CDR3 protein is CASSETRPGVAETQYF. Written as DNA, the CDR3 is TGCGCCAGCAGTGAGACTCGCCCCGGTGTTGCAGAGACCCAGTACTTC.

The chain carries TRBV7-8 and TRBJ2-1; D may be TRBD2 (5 bases). The V gene's germline CDR1 is SGHVS and CDR2 FQNEAQ. Trimming removed 6 bases from V and 4 bases from J, with 13 bases in between. The CDR3 has 14 residues. This CDR3 reads CASRPTTRYNEQFF. In DNA form, the CDR3 reads TGTGCCAGCAGACCTACTACTAGGTACAATGAGCAGTTCTTC. Full variable domain (missing parts from reference TRBV7-8 and TRBJ2-1): GAGVSQSPRYKVAKRGQDVALRCDPISGHVSLFWYQQALGQGPEFLTYFQNEAQLDKSGLPSDRFFAERPEGSVSTLKIQRTQQEDSAVYLCASRPTTRYNEQFFGPGTRLTVL.

This chain connects TRBV19 to TRBJ2-1, with D possibly TRBD2 on 6 matching bases. Germline values: CDR1 LNHDA, CDR2 SQIVND (reference sequence). The germline V and J ends were trimmed by 4 bases and 8 bases, with 18 bases remaining between them. The CDR3 extends over 15 amino acids. The CDR3 reads CASSTQRASRDEQFF. The CDR3 DNA follows: TGTGCCAGTAGTACCCAGCGGGCGTCGAGGGATGAGCAGTTCTTC.

This clone was found once. V gene TRBV28 combines with J gene TRBJ1-2; 7 bases map to TRBD1. Germline CDR1 MDHEN, CDR2 SYDVKM. The CDR3 loop spans 12 amino acids. Germline trimming cut 6 bases from V and 10 bases from J; bases unmatched to any gene: 8. The CDR3 loop is CASRETGKDYTF. The CDR3 region has the DNA TGTGCCAGCAGGGAGACAGGGAAAGACTACACCTTC.

The rearrangement joins TRBV5-1 to TRBJ2-1; 10 positions match TRBD2. Germline lookup yields CDR1 SGHRS and CDR2 YFSETQ. CDR3 length equals 14 residues. The ends lost 3 bases at V and 3 bases at J; junction bases unmatched: 0. CDR3 in DNA: TGCGCCAGCAGCTCTAGCGGGGGCTACAATGAGCAGTTCTTC. This translates into CASSSSGGYNEQFF.

This clone was seen only once. The chain joins TRBV3-1 (or the pseudogene TRBV3-2) to TRBJ2-7; D gene uncertain. Germline V gives CDR1 LGHDT, CDR2 YNNKEL (reference sequence). Trimming removed 0 bases from V and 1 base from J, with 7 bases in between. This CDR3 has 14 residues. The CDR3 is CASSQERKSYEQYF. Written as DNA, the CDR3 is TGTGCCAGCAGCCAAGAGCGTAAGTCCTACGAGCAGTACTTC.

This chain joins TRBV5-1 and TRBJ2-6; TRBD1 is a possible D gene (5 bases). The CDR3 runs 15 residues. V was shortened by 3 bases and J by 0 bases, with 7 bases between the two germline ends. Germline values: CDR1 SGHRS, CDR2 YFSETQ. The CDR3 DNA follows: TGCGCCAGCAGCTCAGGGTTCTCTGGGGCCAACGTCCTGACTTTC. Translation: CASSSGFSGANVLTF.

The V call is TRBV2, the J call TRBJ2-5, with 8 bases identical to TRBD2. In germline, CDR1 is SNHLY, CDR2 FYNNEI. The CDR3 runs to 16 residues. Losses at the gene ends were 8 bases for V and 5 bases for J; bases not matched to a gene: 16. The DNA for the CDR3 is TGTGCCAGCGCGGGGGGAGTGGGGACCTTAGGGGAGACCCAGTACTTC. This encodes CASAGGVGTLGETQYF.

This chain connects TRBV9 to TRBJ2-1; D remains ambiguous. CDR3 length: 16 amino acids. Trimming removed 2 bases at V and 5 bases at J, with 17 bases between. CDR1 and CDR2 from the germline V gene are SGDLS and YYNGEE. The CDR3 loop reads CASSVATGLFDNEQFF. In DNA form, the CDR3 reads TGTGCCAGCAGCGTCGCCACGGGTCTCTTCGACAATGAGCAGTTCTTC.

This chain uses TRBV5-4 with TRBJ2-3; 9 nucleotides line up with TRBD1. V shed 4 bases, J shed 1 base, and the junction held 4 bases outside the gene matches. Germline CDR1 SGHNT, CDR2 YYREEE (reference sequence). The CDR3 is 15 residues long. In DNA, the CDR3 is TGTGCCAGCAGCACATGGACAGGGGGCACAGATACGCAGTATTTT. It yields the protein CASSTWTGGTDTQYF.

V and J are TRBV5-8 and TRBJ2-2; D is ambiguous. Germline CDR1 is SGHTS and CDR2 is YDEGEE. This CDR3 comprises 15 residues. Trimming took 5 bases from V and 6 from J, leaving 17 bases between them. The CDR3 loop reads CASSRVAVSAGELFF. CDR3 nucleotides: TGTGCCAGCAGTAGAGTCGCGGTTTCCGCCGGGGAGCTGTTTTTT.

This clone was found a few times. The chain recombines TRBV16 with TRBJ1-1; 8 bases map to TRBD1. V shed 4 bases and J 3 bases; nucleotides not matched to a gene: 1. The length of the CDR3 is 13 residues. Per the germline V gene, CDR1 is KGHSY and CDR2 is FQNENV. CDR3 DNA sequence: TGTGCCAGCAGCCGGACAGGGTACACTGAAGCTTTCTTT. It yields the protein CASSRTGYTEAFF.

The genes are TRBV7-2 and TRBJ2-7; 7 nucleotides agree with TRBD1. The CDR3 contains 16 residues. The J segment lost 0 bases and the V segment lost 5 bases, leaving 10 bases of the junction unmatched. Germline values: CDR1 SGHTA, CDR2 FQGNSA. The CDR3: CASSRLGGSSSYEQYF. For the CDR3, the DNA is TGTGCCAGCAGCAGGCTAGGGGGCTCGAGCTCCTACGAGCAGTACTTC.

The chain carries TRBV19 and TRBJ2-5, with D perhaps TRBD1 (6 bases). V lost 1 base to trimming and J lost 1 base, with 13 bases between them. Germline V gene data show CDR1 as LNHDA and CDR2 as SQIVND (reference sequence). The CDR3 length is 16 residues. This chain's CDR3 is CASSIAKTGLQETQYF. The DNA of the CDR3 is TGTGCCAGTAGTATAGCTAAGACAGGCCTCCAAGAGACCCAGTACTTC. The full variable domain, rest sourced from reference TRBV19 and TRBJ2-5, is DGGITQSPKYLFRKEGQNVTLSCEQNLNHDAMYWYRQDPGQGLRLIYYSQIVNDFQKGDIAEGYSVSREKKESFPLTVTSAQKNPTAFYLCASSIAKTGLQETQYFGPGTRLLVL.

There are a few counts of this clone. J is TRBJ1-1 and V is TRBV13, with TRBD1 matching over 8 bases. CDR1 is PRHDT, CDR2 FYEKMQ, per germline (reference sequence). Unmatched junction bases numbered 12, after V lost 6 bases and J lost 0 bases. The CDR3 contains 17 residues. The CDR3 sequence is CASSFRGGDRLNTEAFF. The CDR3 bases are TGTGCCAGCAGTTTCCGGGGTGGGGACAGGTTGAACACTGAAGCTTTCTTT.